A single sample is the source of the 20 T cell receptor beta chains below, sequenced in a study of shared clonotypes between healthy human individuals (dated by TCRdb to the early 2020s). Library preparation employed the immunoSEQ multiplex PCR assay. TCRdb retrieved this table from immuneACCESS and kept in-frame rearrangements only. Not all clones are present; in checked studies, unresolved V genes account for under half, and no reason is known for the remainder. The sample table lists about 680,000 clones, 92% of them with a count of one. About 24% of the sample is held by the ten biggest clonotypes. CD8 naive samples consisted of CD45RO-negative cells that were positively selected for CCR7, yielding a CD45RA+CCR7+ population without TemRA cells. Sequencing used naive CD8+ T cells sorted from blood. What this sample's cell subset or site label stands for: CD45RA+CCR7+. Source of these receptors: a man aged 25-45 years in good health.

The chain uses TRBV27 and TRBJ1-4; the match to TRBD1 covers 9 bases. The CDR3 totals 16 residues. The germline gives CDR1 MNHEY, CDR2 SMNVEV (reference sequence). Trimming at V came to 2 bases and at J to 5 bases, leaving 6 bases not matched to a gene. The CDR3 region is CASSLTNRGPNEKLFF. The CDR3 DNA reads as TGTGCCAGCAGTTTAACCAACAGGGGGCCAAATGAAAAACTGTTTTTT.

The chain couples TRBV23-1 to TRBJ2-3, with unresolved D. TRBV23-1 is marked as an open reading frame, function uncertain. This CDR3 contains 11 residues. V lost 3 bases and J 14 bases, leaving 12 bases between the germline ends. In nucleotides, the CDR3 is TGCGCCAGCAGTCATGCGAGGAGTCGGTATTTT. Its translation: CASSHARSRYF.

The DNA of the CDR3 is TGTGCCAGCAGCTTCAGGGGTGGGGAGCTGTTTTTT. It codes for CASSFRGGELFF. V gene TRBV7-2 combines with J gene TRBJ2-2; a possible D gene is TRBD1 (6 bases). The V gene lost 3 bases and the J gene lost 8 bases, with 7 bases spanning the gap. Per the germline V gene, CDR1 is SGHTA and CDR2 is FQGNSA. The CDR3 has 12 amino acids. The full variable domain, rest sourced from reference TRBV7-2 and TRBJ2-2, is GAGVSQSPSNKVTEKGKDVELRCDPISGHTALYWYRQSLGQGLEFLIYFQGNSAPDKSGLPSDRFSAERTGGSVSTLTIQRTQQEDSAVYLCASSFRGGELFFGEGSRLTVL.

Written as DNA, the CDR3 is TGTGCCAGCAGTCCACCGGGACGGACTTACAATGAGCAGTTCTTC. This encodes CASSPPGRTYNEQFF. The gene calls are TRBV27 and TRBJ2-1; D possibly uses TRBD1 or TRBD2 (5 bases each). Per germline, CDR1 MNHEY and CDR2 SMNVEV (reference sequence). The CDR3 sequence is 15 residues long. V was pared by 5 bases and J by 4 bases, with 15 bases between.

The chain combines TRBV10-1 with TRBJ2-3; TRBD2 matches at 7 bases. Germline CDR1 reads WNHNN; CDR2 reads SYGVQD (reference sequence). The CDR3 consists of 13 residues. The V gene end was trimmed by 6 bases and the J gene end by 2 bases; junction bases not matched to a gene: 2. The CDR3 DNA reads as TGCGCCAGCAGCGGGACTAACACAGATACGCAGTATTTT. It encodes CASSGTNTDTQYF.

The sample holds many counts of this clone. The chain uses TRBV6-1 and TRBJ2-7; D remains ambiguous. The CDR3 spans 11 residues. Deletions cut 8 bases from V and 4 bases from J, with 9 bases between. Germline loops: CDR1 MNHNS, CDR2 SASEGT. The CDR3 region is CASPNSYEQYF. Written as DNA, the CDR3 is TGTGCCAGCCCGAACAGTTACGAGCAGTACTTC.

This chain joins TRBV28 and TRBJ2-2; D ambiguous. CDR1 MDHEN and CDR2 SYDVKM come from the germline V gene. V was trimmed by 4 bases and J by 2 bases, leaving 14 bases between them. The CDR3 loop spans 16 amino acids. As DNA, the CDR3 is TGTGCCAGCAGTTCGCCGGTCCCTCTAAACACCGGGGAGCTGTTTTTT. Protein product: CASSSPVPLNTGELFF.

J is TRBJ2-1 and V is TRBV6-4, with 12 nucleotides matching TRBD2. The ends lost 4 bases at V and 5 bases at J; junction bases unmatched: 3. Germline lookup yields CDR1 MRHNA and CDR2 SNTAGT. The CDR3 spans 15 residues. This CDR3 reads CASSGLAGENNEQFF. The DNA of the CDR3 is TGTGCCAGCAGTGGACTAGCGGGAGAGAACAATGAGCAGTTCTTC.

The chain joins TRBV6-5 to TRBJ2-7, with 7 bases aligning to TRBD2. Germline CDR1 reads MNHEY; CDR2 reads SVGAGI. The CDR3 runs to 15 residues. The trim removed 2 bases at V and 7 bases at J, leaving 11 bases unmatched. The CDR3 sequence is CASSYVAGVKSEQYF. In nucleotides, the CDR3 is TGTGCCAGCAGTTACGTCGCGGGAGTGAAGAGTGAGCAGTACTTC.

The CDR3 DNA reads TGTGCCAGCAGCGCACCCACGTTATCACTCTCTGGAAACACCATATATTTT. Translation: CASSAPTLSLSGNTIYF. This chain connects TRBV28 to TRBJ1-3; D gene ambiguous. V dropped 6 bases and J dropped 0 bases, with 18 bases sitting between them. Germline V lookup: CDR1 MDHEN, CDR2 SYDVKM. CDR3 length: 17 amino acids.

V is TRBV7-9 and J is TRBJ2-7; 13 nucleotides align to TRBD2. The germline CDR1 and CDR2 sequences are SEHNR and FQNEAQ (reference sequence). Trimming at V came to 5 bases and at J to 7 bases, leaving 11 bases not matched to a gene. The CDR3 is made up of 16 amino acids. The CDR3 coding sequence is TGTGCCAGCAGCGCACTAGCGGGAGGGCTTGTGAGTGAGCAGTACTTC. Amino acid sequence: CASSALAGGLVSEQYF.

This clone was observed a handful of times. This rearrangement joins TRBV29-1 to TRBJ1-5; possibly TRBD1 for D (5 bases). Trimming took 3 bases from V and 3 from J, leaving 9 bases between them. This CDR3 contains 13 residues. Germline V gene lookup returns CDR1 SQVTM and CDR2 ANQGSEA. DNA of the CDR3: TGCAGCGTTGATTTGGGGCCCAATCAGCCCCAGCATTTT. It is translated as CSVDLGPNQPQHF.

The rearrangement uses TRBV7-9 and TRBJ1-5; D remains unclear. In germline, CDR1 is SEHNR, CDR2 FQNEAQ (reference sequence). The CDR3 is 15 amino acids. V was pared by 1 base and J by 8 bases, with 15 bases between. Written as DNA, the CDR3 is TGTGCCAGCAGCTTAGTTGAGGGCAGGAGGAAGCCCCAGCATTTT. Encoded protein: CASSLVEGRRKPQHF. Complete variable domain (other parts from reference TRBV7-9 and TRBJ1-5): DTGVSQNPRHKITKRGQNVTFRCDPISEHNRLYWYRQTLGQGPEFLTYFQNEAQLEKSRLLSDRFSAERPKGSFSTLEIQRTEQGDSAMYLCASSLVEGRRKPQHFGDGTRLSIL.

The V and J genes are TRBV19 and TRBJ2-6, with D unresolved. Germline V gene sequence: CDR1 LNHDA, CDR2 SQIVND (reference sequence). V lost 3 bases to trimming and J lost 7 bases, with 7 bases between them. This CDR3 spans 13 amino acids. The CDR3 DNA reads TGTGCCAGTAGTATCGGGTTAGCCAACGTCCTGACTTTC. This gives the protein CASSIGLANVLTF.

The gene calls are TRBV5-1 and TRBJ2-1; TRBD2 matches 8 bases. Germline V lookup: CDR1 SGHRS, CDR2 YFSETQ. The junction had 5 bases not matched to a gene; V was cut back by 2 bases and J by 4 bases. CDR3 size: 15 residues. CDR3 residues: CASSFSGGPYNEQFF. As DNA, the CDR3 is TGCGCCAGCAGCTTCTCGGGAGGGCCTTACAATGAGCAGTTCTTC.

In this sample, this clone turned up once. The V gene is TRBV6-6, the J gene TRBJ2-1; 7 nucleotides align to TRBD2. The J segment lost 8 bases and the V segment lost 2 bases, leaving 9 bases of the junction unmatched. The germline gives CDR1 MNHNY, CDR2 SVGAGI (reference sequence). This CDR3 comprises 15 residues. CDR3 region: CASSYPREGGDEQFF. Here the CDR3 DNA reads TGTGCCAGCAGTTACCCGAGGGAGGGCGGCGATGAGCAGTTCTTC.

This chain joins TRBV11-2 and TRBJ2-5, with D perhaps given as TRBD1 or TRBD2 (5 bases each). V was shortened by 5 bases and J by 5 bases, with 21 bases between the two germline ends. Germline CDR1 reads SGHAT; CDR2 reads FQNNGV. The CDR3 totals 16 residues. In DNA form, the CDR3 reads TGTGCCAGCAGCCAGCACCCCGGGACCCTAGGGGAGACCCAGTACTTC. This codes for CASSQHPGTLGETQYF.

The chain employs TRBV4-3 and TRBJ2-7; 13 bases map to TRBD2. Germline V lookup: CDR1 LGHNA, CDR2 YSLEER. This CDR3 has 15 residues. V lost 4 bases to trimming and J lost 6 bases; unmatched junction nucleotides: 6. CDR3 DNA: TGCGCCAGCAGCCGGACTAGCGGGAGTTTCCGCGAGCAGTACTTC. Amino acids: CASSRTSGSFREQYF.

The V gene is TRBV29-1, the J gene TRBJ2-3, with 10 bases lining up with TRBD1. V lost 6 bases, J lost 3 bases, and 12 bases stayed unmatched. The germline V gene encodes CDR1 SQVTM and CDR2 ANQGSEA. The CDR3 runs 16 residues. CDR3 in DNA: TGCAGCGTGCCAGAGGTCCCGGGACAGGGGACAGATACGCAGTATTTT. Translated, it gives CSVPEVPGQGTDTQYF.

The table lists this clone with a count of one. V is TRBV7-6 and J is TRBJ2-7; D is undetermined. The CDR3 loop spans 13 amino acids. V gave up 5 bases and J gave up 2 bases, with 10 bases separating them. Per germline, CDR1 SGHVS and CDR2 FNYEAQ. The CDR3 nucleotides read TGTGCCAGCAGCAACGAGCTGACCTACGAGCAGTACTTC. Translation: CASSNELTYEQYF.